Below are 11 T cell receptor beta chains sequenced from a single sample in a study of control samples from healthy donors and cancer patients. Produced via immunoSEQ multiplex PCR; TCRdb's table is partial and in-frame only. The table shows tens of thousands of clones, with over 90% occurring only once. The sample was PBMCs. The source of these receptors is a woman aged 50 to 60 with head and neck cancer.

The chain carries TRBV28 and TRBJ1-5, with TRBD1 as a possible D gene (5 bases). Deletions cut 2 bases from V and 1 base from J, with 15 bases between. The CDR3 sequence is 17 residues long. Germline CDR1 MDHEN, CDR2 SYDVKM. The CDR3 DNA reads as TGTGCCAGCAGTTTACCTCCCAGGGTTCGGAGCAATCAGCCCCAGCATTTT. It translates to CASSLPPRVRSNQPQHF.

This clone was found a few times. The V gene is TRBV6-5, the J gene TRBJ1-2; 7 bases are shared with TRBD1. Unmatched junction bases numbered 1, after V lost 5 bases and J lost 4 bases. This CDR3 is 12 amino acids long. Germline assignment: CDR1 MNHEY and CDR2 SVGAGI. The CDR3 is CASSRDSYGYTF. The CDR3, as DNA: TGTGCCAGCAGTCGGGACAGCTATGGCTACACCTTC.

V gene TRBV5-8 combines with J gene TRBJ2-5; no clear D. Germline CDR1 and CDR2: SGHTS and YDEGEE. The CDR3 has 15 amino acids. V lost 0 bases and J 2 bases, leaving 11 bases between the germline ends. The CDR3 sequence is CASSLDKFFQETQYF. The CDR3 nucleotides are TGTGCCAGCAGCTTGGATAAATTCTTTCAAGAGACCCAGTACTTC. Variable domain in full (rest from reference TRBV5-8 and TRBJ2-5): EAGVTQSPTHLIKTRGQQATLRCSPISGHTSVYWYQQALGLGLQFLLWYDEGEERNRGNFPPRFSGRQFPNYSSELNVNALELEDSALYLCASSLDKFFQETQYFGPGTRLLVL.

This chain joins TRBV9 and TRBJ1-1; possible D gene TRBD1, 5 bases. The ends were cut back, 0 bases at V and 7 bases at J, with 10 bases in the middle. CDR3 length: 13 amino acids. The V gene's germline CDR1 is SGDLS and CDR2 YYNGEE. CDR3 bases: TGTGCCAGCAGCGTAGGGGCGGGGGATGAAGCTTTCTTT. Its protein product is CASSVGAGDEAFF. The full variable domain, rest sourced from reference TRBV9 and TRBJ1-1, is DSGVTQTPKHLITATGQRVTLRCSPRSGDLSVYWYQQSLDQGLQFLIQYYNGEERAKGNILERFSAQQFPDLHSELNLSSLELGDSALYFCASSVGAGDEAFFGQGTRLTVV.

This rearrangement joins TRBV5-5 to TRBJ2-7, with D perhaps TRBD1 or TRBD2 (5 bases each). Germline CDR1 SGHKS, CDR2 YYEKEE (reference sequence). The germline V and J ends were trimmed by 5 bases and 6 bases, with 18 bases remaining between them. This CDR3 has 14 amino acids. Here the CDR3 reads CASSFGTSRSEQYF. The CDR3 DNA reads TGTGCCAGCAGTTTCGGGACCTCAAGGAGCGAGCAGTACTTC. The whole variable domain, remainder taken from reference TRBV5-5 and TRBJ2-7, is DAGVTQSPTHLIKTRGQQVTLRCSPISGHKSVSWYQQVLGQGPQFIFQYYEKEERGRGNFPDRFSARQFPNYSSELNVNALLLGDSALYLCASSFGTSRSEQYFGPGTRLTVT.

The chain links TRBV3-1 (or the pseudogene TRBV3-2) to TRBJ2-1; TRBD2 agrees at 7 bases. The junction had 3 bases not matched to a gene; V was cut back by 1 base and J by 9 bases. Looked up from germline, CDR1 is LGHDT and CDR2 is YNNKEL (reference sequence). This CDR3 comprises 13 residues. This chain's CDR3 is CASSQVPGGEQFF. CDR3 DNA: TGTGCCAGCAGCCAAGTCCCGGGGGGTGAGCAGTTCTTC.

The chain employs TRBV28 and TRBJ1-4; D not certain. CDR3 size: 16 residues. Germline values: CDR1 MDHEN, CDR2 SYDVKM. Trimming stripped 5 bases from V and 7 bases from J, with 20 bases between. CDR3 in amino acids: CASSPPQSPATEKLFF. The CDR3 coding sequence is TGTGCCAGCAGTCCCCCTCAGTCCCCAGCCACTGAAAAACTGTTTTTT.

J is TRBJ2-7 and V is TRBV2; a weak D match, TRBD2 (7 bases). Germline V gene lookup returns CDR1 SNHLY and CDR2 FYNNEI. The CDR3 has 13 amino acids. V shed 5 bases and J shed 5 bases, with 13 bases lying between them. The CDR3 nucleotides are TGTGCCAGCAGTAAGTGGGGGGGGCACGAGCAGTACTTC. Translated: CASSKWGGHEQYF.

V is TRBV11-3 and J is TRBJ2-3, with TRBD1 matching 8 bases. The length of the CDR3 is 14 residues. Germline V gives CDR1 SGHNT, CDR2 YENEEA. V lost 5 bases, J lost 4 bases, and 5 bases stayed unmatched. The CDR3 loop is CASSLGQGPDTQYF. The CDR3 DNA sequence: TGTGCCAGCAGCCTAGGACAGGGACCAGATACGCAGTATTTT.

The chain joins TRBV14 to TRBJ2-1; D possibly corresponds to TRBD2 (5 bases). Germline V gene data show CDR1 as SGHDN and CDR2 as FVKESK. The CDR3 loop spans 13 amino acids. Trimming left V 1 base short and J 10 bases short, with 11 bases between. The CDR3 bases are TGTGCCAGCAGCCAAGCTACGGCTAGCGAGCAGTTCTTC. It is translated as CASSQATASEQFF.

The chain combines TRBV19 with TRBJ2-2, with 11 bases matching TRBD1. This CDR3 is 22 amino acids long. Trimming took 7 bases from V and 8 from J; bases not matched to a gene: 30. In germline, CDR1 is LNHDA, CDR2 SQIVND (reference sequence). This CDR3 reads CASTTNFFGQGASGLRTGELFF. In DNA, the CDR3 is TGTGCCAGTACTACCAATTTCTTCGGACAGGGGGCATCGGGTCTAAGAACAGGGGAGCTGTTTTTT.